This T cell receptor beta chain originates from a study of T cell changes during pregnancy in multiple sclerosis. The V gene's germline CDR1 is SEHNR and CDR2 FQNEAQ (reference sequence). With 5 bases clipped from V and 6 bases from J, the junction kept 7 bases outside the gene matches. This CDR3 comprises 15 residues. Assay used: immunoSEQ multiplex PCR; TCRdb lists only in-frame clones, some missing. The profile shows some 94,000 clones, roughly 90% of them singletons. The chain carries TRBV7-9 and TRBJ1-2; 12 bases agree with TRBD1. This receptor was obtained from a female donor with multiple sclerosis, enrolled in a pregnancy study. Sequencing was performed on peripheral blood, taken in the first trimester of pregnancy. DNA for the CDR3: TGTGCCAGCAGCACCTGGGACAGGGGGCATAATGGCTACACCTTC. Translated: CASSTWDRGHNGYTF.